This passage covers 11 T cell receptor beta chains from one sample sequenced in a study of blood T cells in healthy people across ages. A second PCR of roughly 7 to 11 cycles used a sample-barcoded 5' primer and a J-beta primer mix. TCRdb re-derived calls from the 5' RACE reads in MiXCR, one entry per CDR3 protein. The table lists 800,000 or so distinct CDR3 sequences, 46% of them singletons. The sample consisted of blood. These receptors were obtained from an elderly man in good health.

This chain links TRBV11-2 with TRBJ2-3; possibly TRBD1 for D (6 bases). Trimming removed 4 bases from V and 3 bases from J, with 11 bases in between. The CDR3 totals 14 residues. The germline V gene encodes CDR1 SGHAT and CDR2 FQNNGV. DNA of the CDR3: TGTGCCAGCAGCTCGGACAGAGTGACAGATACGCAGTATTTT. As protein: CASSSDRVTDTQYF. The variable domain in full, completed from reference TRBV11-2 and TRBJ2-3, reads EAGVAQSPRYKIIEKRQSVAFWCNPISGHATLYWYQQILGQGPKLLIQFQNNGVVDDSQLPKDRFSAERLKGVDSTLKIQPAKLEDSAVYLCASSSDRVTDTQYFGPGTRLTVL.

The rearrangement uses TRBV27 and TRBJ2-3, with D possibly being TRBD1 (6 bases). Per the germline V gene, CDR1 is MNHEY and CDR2 is SMNVEV (reference sequence). The CDR3 is 16 amino acids. Trimming took 4 bases from V and 2 from J, leaving 16 bases between them. This chain's CDR3 is CASSSFLGQNTDTQYF. The CDR3 DNA is TGTGCCAGCAGTTCGTTCTTGGGACAAAACACAGATACGCAGTATTTT.

This clonotype was counted many times. The chain carries TRBV20-1 and TRBJ2-5; 8 bases are shared with TRBD1. The CDR3 loop spans 14 amino acids. V lost 5 bases to trimming and J lost 1 base; unmatched junction nucleotides: 6. Germline CDR1 DFQATT, CDR2 SNEGSKA (reference sequence). CDR3 protein: CSAGLTGGQETQYF. The CDR3 DNA follows: TGCAGTGCTGGACTAACAGGGGGCCAAGAGACCCAGTACTTC.

There are a few counts of this clonotype. The rearrangement joins TRBV28 to TRBJ2-1, with a tentative D call TRBD2 (6 bases). The CDR3 contains 17 residues. Trimming cost V 6 bases and J 2 bases, with 20 bases left between them. CDR1 MDHEN and CDR2 SYDVKM come from the germline V gene. In nucleotides, the CDR3 is TGTGCCAGCAGCCCACCGACTTACAGGAGGGCCTACAATGAGCAGTTCTTC. Its protein product is CASSPPTYRRAYNEQFF.

This clonotype was detected only a few times. The rearrangement uses TRBV5-5 and TRBJ2-5; D is perhaps TRBD1 (6 bases). Germline-derived CDR1 and CDR2 are SGHKS and YYEKEE (reference sequence). This CDR3 comprises 17 residues. V was clipped by 1 base and J by 1 base, with 17 bases between them. CDR3 coding DNA: TGTGCCAGCAGCTTGCACCCAGGGGACCGGACCCAAGAGACCCAGTACTTC. This codes for CASSLHPGDRTQETQYF.

The V gene is TRBV5-1, the J gene TRBJ1-1; 10 nucleotides match TRBD1. CDR1 is SGHRS, CDR2 YFSETQ, per germline. The length of the CDR3 is 15 residues. With 7 bases clipped from V and 1 base from J, the junction kept 7 bases outside the gene matches. CDR3 loop: CASFRDRGANTEAFF. CDR3 bases: TGCGCCAGCTTTAGGGACAGGGGCGCGAACACTGAAGCTTTCTTT.

CDR3 DNA: TGTGCCAGCAGTCCCGGAGGGGGCCAGAATTCACCCCTCCACTTT. Its translation is CASSPGGGQNSPLHF. The chain carries TRBV12-3 or TRBV12-4 and TRBJ1-6; 7 bases are shared with TRBD1. The CDR3 sequence is 15 residues long. V lost 5 bases to trimming and J lost 7 bases; unmatched junction nucleotides: 8.

This clonotype has a single count. The chain links TRBV6-5 to TRBJ1-5; 7 nucleotides align to TRBD1. Unmatched junction bases numbered 6, after V lost 7 bases and J lost 6 bases. CDR3 length: 13 amino acids. Germline V gives CDR1 MNHEY, CDR2 SVGAGI. The DNA for the CDR3 is TGTGCCAGCAATACAGGGGTTGGTCAGCCCCAGCATTTT. This codes for CASNTGVGQPQHF.

This clonotype showed up just a few times. This chain uses TRBV2 with TRBJ2-1, with D possibly being TRBD2 (6 bases). The CDR3 sequence is 15 residues long. V gave up 5 bases and J gave up 8 bases, with 19 bases separating them. Per germline, CDR1 SNHLY and CDR2 FYNNEI. The CDR3 protein is CASSPLRRERDEQFF. CDR3 nucleotides: TGTGCCAGCAGTCCCTTGAGACGGGAGCGGGATGAGCAGTTCTTC.

The V call is TRBV2, the J call TRBJ1-5, with a possible D match to TRBD1 (6 bases). The CDR3 is made up of 14 amino acids. V was pared by 8 bases and J by 5 bases, with 16 bases between. The germline V gene has CDR1 SNHLY and CDR2 FYNNEI. The CDR3 spells CASRGQGSHQPQHF. The CDR3 DNA is TGTGCCAGCCGAGGGCAGGGGAGTCATCAGCCCCAGCATTTT.

There are a few counts of this clonotype. V and J are TRBV12-3 or TRBV12-4 and TRBJ2-5; a possible D gene is TRBD2 (7 bases). The CDR3 is 18 amino acids. The V end lost 2 bases, the J end lost 11 bases, and 30 bases lay between the germline ends. The CDR3 DNA sequence: TGTGCCAGCAGTTTAAAGGCCTTAGGGGGGGAGACTAGGAGGGAGCAGTACTTC. This encodes CASSLKALGGETRREQYF.